The next 27 T cell receptor beta chains were all read from a single sample in a study of T cell repertoires in cytomegalovirus infection. TCRdb re-called the reads with MiXCR, one entry per CDR3 protein. The sample lists 250,000 or so distinct CDR3 sequences, about a sixth occurring once. Specimen: CD8+ T cells from PBMCs. The receptor set was obtained from a human donor in good health (CMV status not recorded). Some clones in this sample may be carry-over from other donors' samples.

The J gene is TRBJ1-6, the V gene TRBV27; D not resolved. With 4 bases removed from V and 7 bases from J, the gap between germline ends came to 11 bases. Germline V gene data show CDR1 as MNHEY and CDR2 as SMNVEV (reference sequence). This CDR3 is built from 14 residues. This chain's CDR3 is CASSSGPRNSPLHF. The CDR3 region has the DNA TGTGCCAGCAGTTCAGGACCACGGAATTCACCCCTCCACTTT.

The table lists this clonotype with a few counts. The chain links TRBV29-1 to TRBJ2-1, with a possible D match to TRBD2 (5 bases). The germline V and J ends were trimmed by 5 bases and 2 bases, with 10 bases remaining between them. Germline CDR1 reads SQVTM; CDR2 reads ANQGSEA. The CDR3 runs to 13 residues. CDR3 DNA: TGCAGCGTTACAAGCGGAACCTACAATGAGCAGTTCTTC. Its translation: CSVTSGTYNEQFF.

The chain links TRBV2 to TRBJ2-3; D unclear. Germline V gene sequence: CDR1 SNHLY, CDR2 FYNNEI. There are 13 residues in the CDR3. Trimming pared 6 bases from V and 2 bases from J, leaving 9 bases between. CDR3 sequence reads: CASSGRTTDTQYF. In DNA, the CDR3 is TGTGCCAGCAGCGGGCGTACCACAGATACGCAGTATTTT.

This clonotype was detected a few times. The chain combines TRBV5-5 with TRBJ2-2; D not certain. Between the trimmed V and J ends, which lost 1 base and 6 bases, there was a span of 4 bases. CDR1 and CDR2 from the germline V gene are SGHKS and YYEKEE (reference sequence). This CDR3 is 12 amino acids long. The CDR3 loop reads CASSLWSGELFF. The CDR3 region has the DNA TGTGCCAGCAGCTTGTGGTCCGGGGAGCTGTTTTTT.

This chain joins TRBV20-1 and TRBJ2-7, with 9 positions matching TRBD1. The CDR3 runs to 14 residues. From germline, CDR1 is DFQATT and CDR2 SNEGSKA (reference sequence). Trimming removed 0 bases from V and 5 bases from J; junction bases left unmatched: 5. Here the CDR3 DNA reads TGCAGTGCTAGAGATGGGGACAGGGCCCACGAGCAGTACTTC. Protein sequence: CSARDGDRAHEQYF.

The V call is TRBV7-9, the J call TRBJ2-1, with 7 bases fitting TRBD2. This CDR3 has 17 residues. Germline CDR1 reads SEHNR; CDR2 reads FQNEAQ (reference sequence). Trimming took 3 bases from V and 12 from J; bases not matched to a gene: 20. This chain's CDR3 is CASSFPGSSGPRGVQFF. CDR3 coding DNA: TGTGCCAGCAGCTTCCCCGGATCTAGCGGACCCCGAGGTGTGCAGTTCTTC. Using reference TRBV7-9 and TRBJ2-1 for the parts outside the CDR3, the full variable domain is DTGVSQNPRHKITKRGQNVTFRCDPISEHNRLYWYRQTLGQGPEFLTYFQNEAQLEKSRLLSDRFSAERPKGSFSTLEIQRTEQGDSAMYLCASSFPGSSGPRGVQFFGPGTRLTVL.

This clonotype was recorded at least ten times. The chain has TRBV7-2 and TRBJ2-3; TRBD2 matches 8 bases. V lost 5 bases to trimming and J lost 2 bases; unmatched junction nucleotides: 6. The CDR3 spans 15 residues. Germline V gives CDR1 SGHTA, CDR2 FQGNSA. The CDR3 is CASSPVAGNTDTQYF. The CDR3 coding sequence is TGTGCCAGCAGCCCAGTAGCGGGGAACACAGATACGCAGTATTTT.

The chain links TRBV5-4 to TRBJ2-5; D gene uncertain. CDR1 is SGHNT, CDR2 YYREEE, per germline (reference sequence). Trimming left V 0 bases short and J 4 bases short, with 13 bases between. CDR3 size: 15 residues. The DNA of the CDR3 is TGTGCCAGCAGCTTGGGGCCATCGGCGGTAGAGACCCAGTACTTC. Translation: CASSLGPSAVETQYF.

There are a few counts of this clonotype. V and J are TRBV10-3 and TRBJ2-7, with 7 bases aligning to TRBD1. The V segment lost 5 bases and the J segment 2 bases; nucleotides outside the gene matches: 9. This CDR3 has 15 amino acids. Germline CDR1 and CDR2: ENHRY and SYGVKD. CDR3 sequence: CAISRDRLQTYEQYF. CDR3 nucleotide sequence: TGTGCCATCAGTCGGGACAGACTACAAACCTACGAGCAGTACTTC.

This clonotype was found many times. The chain recombines TRBV27 with TRBJ2-7, with TRBD1 as a possible D gene (7 bases). The CDR3 length is 18 residues. V lost 1 base and J lost 4, with 23 bases in between. Germline assignment: CDR1 MNHEY and CDR2 SMNVEV (reference sequence). For the CDR3, the DNA is TGTGCCAGCAGTTTATTTGGACCTCGTTCAGGGGGGTGGTACGAGCAGTACTTC. Encoded protein: CASSLFGPRSGGWYEQYF.

The chain has TRBV28 and TRBJ2-7, with D uncertain. The CDR3 consists of 11 residues. V was shortened by 1 base and J by 5 bases, with 3 bases between the two germline ends. CDR1 MDHEN and CDR2 SYDVKM come from the germline V gene. The CDR3 DNA reads as TGTGCCAGCAGTTTATTTGACGAGCAGTACTTC. It specifies CASSLFDEQYF.

This clonotype was counted at least ten times. This chain uses TRBV7-8 with TRBJ2-5; D possibly corresponds to TRBD1 (5 bases). V lost 7 bases, J lost 2 bases, and 14 bases lay in between. The CDR3 has 14 residues. Germline V gene data show CDR1 as SGHVS and CDR2 as FQNEAQ. The CDR3 reads CASTLGAAQETQYF. The CDR3 bases are TGTGCCAGCACCCTTGGGGCAGCACAAGAGACCCAGTACTTC.

This clonotype showed up just a few times. CDR3 protein: CASSEDQGQETQYF. DNA of the CDR3: TGTGCCAGCAGCGAAGACCAGGGGCAAGAGACCCAGTACTTC. The chain employs TRBV7-9 and TRBJ2-5, with D perhaps TRBD1 (6 bases). Trimming took off 5 bases at V and 2 bases at J, with 12 bases between the two ends. The CDR3 extends over 14 amino acids. CDR1 is SEHNR and CDR2 is FQNEAQ in the germline V gene (reference sequence).

Note on this clonotype: This may arise from a read error, as a much more abundant clone is one base away. The J gene is TRBJ1-1, the V gene TRBV7-2; tentative D call: TRBD1 (6 bases). The V gene's germline CDR1 is SGHTA and CDR2 FQGNSA. The CDR3 runs to 14 residues. CDR3 protein: CANSLDLQGSEAFF. The DNA for the CDR3 is TGTGCCAACAGCTTAGATTTACAGGGTAGTGAAGCTTTCTTT.

The chain links TRBV5-6 to TRBJ2-3; 7 bases align to TRBD1. Unmatched junction bases numbered 4, after V lost 3 bases and J lost 6 bases. The CDR3 spans 13 residues. Germline V gives CDR1 SGHDT, CDR2 YYEEEE. The CDR3 coding sequence is TGTGCCAGCAGCTCCGGGACAGTTGATACGCAGTATTTT. It translates to CASSSGTVDTQYF.

This chain connects TRBV6-2 or TRBV6-3 to TRBJ2-3, with 11 bases matching TRBD2. In germline, CDR1 is MNHEY, CDR2 SVGEGT. V lost 1 base to trimming and J lost 6 bases; unmatched junction nucleotides: 21. This CDR3 has 21 amino acids. CDR3 region: CASSYLTLGLADLADGDTQYF. DNA of the CDR3: TGTGCCAGCAGTTACTTAACCCTGGGACTAGCGGACCTCGCCGATGGGGATACGCAGTATTTT.

Ten or more counts support this clonotype. CDR3 loop: CASSLRQPNTEAFF. Written as DNA, the CDR3 is TGTGCCAGCAGCTTAAGACAGCCGAACACTGAAGCTTTCTTT. The chain is built from TRBV7-9 and TRBJ1-1; D perhaps matches TRBD1 (5 bases). Trimming took off 2 bases at V and 1 base at J, with 8 bases between the two ends. Per germline, CDR1 SEHNR and CDR2 FQNEAQ (reference sequence). The CDR3 contains 14 residues.

V gene TRBV28 combines with J gene TRBJ2-7; TRBD1 matches 8 bases. The germline gives CDR1 MDHEN, CDR2 SYDVKM. This CDR3 has 14 residues. V lost 6 bases and J lost 1; bases outside the gene matches: 5. The chain's CDR3 is CASREDRASYEQYF. DNA for the CDR3: TGTGCCAGCAGGGAGGACAGGGCATCCTACGAGCAGTACTTC.

This clonotype has a handful of counts. The chain combines TRBV6-2 or TRBV6-3 with TRBJ1-2; D gene unclear. Trimming removed 4 bases at V and 0 bases at J, with 12 bases between. Per the germline V gene, CDR1 is MNHEY and CDR2 is SVGEGT. The CDR3 runs to 15 residues. CDR3 loop: CASSSSLPANYGYTF. DNA of the CDR3: TGTGCCAGCAGTTCTTCCTTACCAGCTAACTATGGCTACACCTTC.

This clonotype was observed at least ten times. This chain connects TRBV7-2 to TRBJ2-2; 7 positions agree with TRBD1. CDR3 size: 18 residues. Per germline, CDR1 SGHTA and CDR2 FQGNSA. J was trimmed by 3 bases and V by 4 bases; bases with no gene match: 14. CDR3 nucleotides: TGTGCCAGCAGCTCTGGACGCCGCCGGCAGGGGGACACCGGGGAGCTGTTTTTT. Its translation is CASSSGRRRQGDTGELFF.

This clonotype was picked up a small number of times. The rearrangement joins TRBV5-6 to TRBJ2-7; TRBD1 is a possible D gene (6 bases). The CDR3 contains 15 residues. Germline V lookup: CDR1 SGHDT, CDR2 YYEEEE. V lost 4 bases and J 2 bases, leaving 16 bases between the germline ends. CDR3 sequence reads: CASSGTGQLAYEQYF. In DNA, the CDR3 is TGTGCCAGCAGCGGGACGGGACAACTAGCCTACGAGCAGTACTTC.

In its sample, this clonotype was seen a few times. The J gene is TRBJ1-3, the V gene TRBV20-1; D is possibly TRBD1 (5 bases). The CDR3 spans 15 residues. Between the trimmed V and J ends, which lost 6 bases and 4 bases, there was a span of 19 bases. Germline V gene sequence: CDR1 DFQATT, CDR2 SNEGSKA (reference sequence). For the CDR3, the DNA is TGCAGTGCCACCGATCCGACAGAGTCGGGAAACACCATATATTTT. Its translation is CSATDPTESGNTIYF.

The V and J genes are TRBV6-6 and TRBJ1-5; tentative D call: TRBD1 (5 bases). Germline CDR1 and CDR2: MNHNY and SVGAGI (reference sequence). CDR3 length equals 15 residues. Trimming cost V 7 bases and J 1 base, with 14 bases left between them. The chain's CDR3 is CASTLGGASNQPQHF. CDR3 DNA: TGTGCCAGCACCCTAGGAGGGGCGAGCAATCAGCCCCAGCATTTT.

The chain joins TRBV15 to TRBJ2-1; the match to TRBD2 covers 10 bases. V trimming: 6 bases; J trimming: 3 bases; junction bases outside the gene matches: 5. Germline CDR1 and CDR2: LNHNV and YYDKDF (reference sequence). The CDR3 totals 15 residues. In DNA form, the CDR3 reads TGTGCCACCAGAGCGGGGGGGATCCTCTACAATGAGCAGTTCTTC. Translating it yields CATRAGGILYNEQFF.

This clonotype has only a few counts. This rearrangement joins TRBV20-1 to TRBJ2-7, with unresolved D. Between the trimmed V and J ends, which lost 3 bases and 2 bases, there was a span of 11 bases. Germline assignment: CDR1 DFQATT and CDR2 SNEGSKA (reference sequence). The CDR3 length is 13 residues. This CDR3 reads CSARDPIAYEQYF. CDR3 DNA: TGCAGTGCTAGGGACCCTATCGCCTACGAGCAGTACTTC.

V usage is TRBV3-1 and J usage is TRBJ2-7; 12 bases fit TRBD2. After removal of 1 base from V and 0 bases from J, the junction contained 4 bases not matched to a gene. The CDR3 covers 17 residues. Germline CDR1 and CDR2: LGHDT and YNNKEL (reference sequence). The CDR3 region has the DNA TGTGCCAGCAGCCAAGGACTAGCGGGGGTTAACTCCTACGAGCAGTACTTC. It is translated as CASSQGLAGVNSYEQYF.

This clonotype was observed a handful of times. The CDR3: CATGRANTEAFF. For the CDR3, the DNA is TGTGCCACCGGACGGGCGAACACTGAAGCTTTCTTT. The chain employs TRBV27 and TRBJ1-1, with D unresolved. V shed 10 bases and J shed 1 base, with 10 bases lying between them. The V gene's germline CDR1 is MNHEY and CDR2 SMNVEV (reference sequence). This CDR3 has 12 residues.